This T cell receptor beta chain came from a study of cytotoxic CD8 clonotypes in ibrutinib-treated CLL. Study-wide results and limits: Ibrutinib response saw clonality rise, and progression saw it return toward baseline.

The intended depth for sequencing was 1 in 200,000 to 1 in 1 million T cells. Profiling relied on immunoSEQ multiplex PCR, and the TCRdb table lists in-frame clones only, not all of them. The data hold 53,000 or so clones, with approximately 54% observed a single time. A word on this clone: Antigen: not known.

CDR1 MDHEN and CDR2 SYDVKM come from the germline V gene. CDR3 length equals 13 residues. Between the trimmed V and J ends, which lost 6 bases and 4 bases, there was a span of 12 bases. The chain has TRBV28 and TRBJ1-2; perhaps TRBD1 as D (6 bases). This clonotype was obtained from a human donor with chronic lymphocytic leukemia. The sample was PBMCs, taken at disease progression, from a patient treated with ibrutinib. CDR3 loop: CASRSQGIYGYTF. The CDR3 nucleotides are TGTGCCAGCAGATCACAGGGAATCTATGGCTACACCTTC.